These T cell receptor beta chains were read from a single sample in a study of molecular identifiers for immune sequencing clone quantification. TCRdb reanalysed the PCR reads using MiXCR and keeps one entry per CDR3 protein. The table includes about 510,000 distinct CDR3 sequences, under 30% detected once. Sequenced: naive CD8+ T cells from blood, with Jurkat cell RNA spiked in. The receptor set was obtained from a human donor in good health. Some libraries in this study had Jurkat cell RNA spiked in. Both conserved end residues are part of each CDR3. Fields, in order: D gene, clone size, J gene, V gene, CDR3 protein, CDR3 DNA. D genes are given only for firm matches. The listing skips clone size in some rows; elsewhere it reads once, few, many or a size class.

.,few,TRBJ2-4,TRBV20-1,CSASPGAGDPKNIQYF,TGCAGTGCTAGTCCCGGGGCCGGTGACCCCAAAAACATTCAGTACTTC
TRBD1,few,TRBJ1-4,TRBV6-5,CASSYTDRGEKLFF,TGTGCCAGCAGTTACACTGACAGGGGCGAAAAACTGTTTTTT
TRBD1,many,TRBJ2-5,TRBV7-9,CASSLGTGKETQYF,TGTGCCAGCAGCTTAGGGACAGGGAAAGAGACCCAGTACTTC
TRBD1,few,TRBJ2-7,TRBV10-1,CASGSIGQGVLDEQYF,TGCGCCAGCGGATCCATCGGACAGGGTGTATTGGACGAGCAGTACTTC
TRBD1,.,TRBJ2-7,TRBV20-1,CSARGMDRGAYEQYF,TGCAGTGCTAGAGGTATGGACAGGGGAGCCTACGAGCAGTACTTC
TRBD2,.,TRBJ2-3,TRBV12-3/TRBV12-4,CASNPTFSGGTDTQYF,TGTGCCAGCAATCCAACCTTTAGCGGGGGGACAGATACGCAGTATTTT
TRBD2,.,TRBJ2-1,TRBV13,CASSAGGTSAYNEQFF,TGTGCCAGCAGCGCTGGGGGGACTAGCGCCTACAATGAGCAGTTCTTC
.,.,TRBJ1-1,TRBV10-2,CASSERAGVTEAFF,TGCGCCAGCAGTGAGAGGGCAGGGGTGACTGAAGCTTTCTTT
.,few,TRBJ1-1,TRBV27,CASSAGRATEAFF,TGTGCCAGCAGCGCTGGACGGGCCACTGAAGCTTTCTTT
.,few,TRBJ2-7,TRBV30,CAWQRGPYEQYF,TGTGCCTGGCAGAGGGGTCCCTACGAGCAGTACTTC
TRBD2,.,TRBJ2-1,TRBV7-9,CASSQLAGGSYNEQFF,TGTGCCAGCAGCCAACTAGCGGGAGGGTCCTACAATGAGCAGTTCTTC
.,few,TRBJ2-3,TRBV20-1,CSAPTRFLTDTQYF,TGCAGTGCTCCAACTAGATTTTTGACAGATACGCAGTATTTT
.,many,TRBJ1-3,TRBV27,CASRRDTNTGNTIYF,TGTGCCAGCAGACGGGACACGAACACTGGAAACACCATATATTTT
.,.,TRBJ2-1,TRBV11-2,CASSLPGILGEQFF,TGTGCCAGCAGCTTACCAGGGATATTGGGTGAGCAGTTCTTC
TRBD1,.,TRBJ1-1,TRBV5-6,CASSPGQGAAAFF,TGTGCCAGCAGCCCGGGACAGGGGGCAGCGGCTTTCTTT
TRBD1,few,TRBJ1-2,TRBV5-3,CASSIRTGRDGYTF,TGTGCCAGCAGCATCAGGACAGGGAGGGATGGCTACACCTTC
.,.,TRBJ2-1,TRBV7-9,CASSPPSGVAYNEQLF,TGTGCCAGCAGCCCCCCGTCGGGAGTGGCGTACAATGAGCAGCTCTTC
.,once,TRBJ1-1,TRBV11-2,CASSLMGVVATEALF,TGTGCCAGCAGCTTGATGGGTGTGGTCGCTACTGAAGCTCTCTTT
.,many,TRBJ1-1,TRBV29-1,CSALTPSFEAFF,TGCAGCGCATTGACTCCTAGCTTTGAAGCTTTCTTT
TRBD1,few,TRBJ2-7,TRBV7-6,CASSPDRDSLSGEQYF,TGTGCCAGCAGCCCAGACCGGGACAGCCTATCGGGGGAGCAGTACTTC
.,few,TRBJ1-4,TRBV11-2,CASSSQVGEKLFF,TGTGCCAGCAGCTCCCAGGTTGGCGAAAAACTGTTTTTT
TRBD1,.,TRBJ2-3,TRBV7-3,CASSKGQGTTDTQYF,TGTGCCAGCAGCAAAGGACAGGGAACCACAGATACGCAGTATTTT
.,many,TRBJ2-6,TRBV4-2,CASSQEPGYGANVLTF,TGTGCCAGCAGCCAAGAACCAGGGTATGGGGCCAACGTCCTGACTTTC
TRBD2,.,TRBJ2-1,TRBV6-4,CASSPGLGNEQFF,TGTGCCAGCAGTCCCGGACTAGGCAATGAGCAGTTCTTC
TRBD2,once,TRBJ2-5,TRBV19,CASSIGTSGNQETQYF,TGTGCCAGTAGTATTGGCACTAGCGGGAACCAAGAGACCCAGTACTTC
.,many,TRBJ2-3,TRBV14,CASSQVRSPTDTQYF,TGTGCCAGCAGCCAAGTACGGAGTCCCACAGATACGCAGTATTTT
TRBD2,few,TRBJ2-5,TRBV11-2,CASSLGSGSLQETQYF,TGTGCCAGCAGCTTAGGTAGCGGGAGTCTCCAAGAGACCCAGTACTTC
TRBD1,.,TRBJ1-5,TRBV4-1,CASSQRTGYSNQPQHF,TGCGCCAGCAGCCAGAGGACAGGCTATAGCAATCAGCCCCAGCATTTT
TRBD1,.,TRBJ2-7,TRBV11-2,CASSLTGGNYEQYF,TGTGCCAGCAGCTTGACAGGGGGCAATTACGAGCAGTACTTC
.,many,TRBJ2-2,TRBV29-1,CSVAPTLVGKVNTGELFF,TGCAGCGTTGCGCCCACTTTGGTGGGGAAAGTGAACACCGGGGAGCTGTTTTTT
.,.,TRBJ2-4,TRBV4-1,CASSAFTGDLAKNIQYF,TGCGCCAGCAGCGCGTTTACAGGGGACTTAGCCAAAAACATTCAGTACTTC
.,.,TRBJ1-4,TRBV7-9,CASSTRQDQFATNGKLFF,TGTGCCAGCAGCACCCGACAAGATCAATTTGCAACTAATGGAAAACTGTTCTTT
TRBD2,.,TRBJ2-1,TRBV19,CASSISSGSSYNEQFF,TGTGCCAGTAGTATCAGTAGCGGGAGCTCCTACAATGAGCAGTTCTTC
.,.,TRBJ2-1,TRBV28,CASSLVAGAPDEQFF,TGTGCCAGCAGTTTAGTCGCGGGGGCCCCCGATGAGCAGTTCTTC
.,many,TRBJ2-7,TRBV6-6,CASSNIYDRGGEQYF,TGTGCCAGCAGTAACATATACGACAGGGGAGGGGAGCAGTACTTC
.,.,TRBJ2-7,TRBV27,CASSPPARSYEQYF,TGTGCCAGCAGTCCCCCTGCTCGCTCCTACGAGCAGTACTTC
TRBD1,few,TRBJ1-5,TRBV12-3/TRBV12-4,CASSPSFPQGRDRGYSNQPQHF,TGTGCCAGCAGTCCGAGTTTTCCACAGGGGAGAGACCGGGGATATAGCAATCAGCCTCAGCATTTT
.,.,TRBJ2-3,TRBV27,CASAPGLGDRTDTQYF,TGTGCCAGCGCTCCCGGCCTTGGGGATCGCACAGATACGCAGTATTTT
TRBD1,.,TRBJ1-3,TRBV7-2,CASTGQGETGNTIYF,TGTGCCAGCACAGGACAGGGGGAGACTGGAAACACCATATATTTT
.,many,TRBJ2-3,TRBV7-9,CASSKRTTYTDTQYF,TGTGCCAGCAGCAAAAGGACTACATACACAGATACGCAGTATTTT
TRBD2,.,TRBJ2-3,TRBV19,CASSPRTSLGTDTQNF,TGTGCCAGTAGTCCAAGGACTAGCTTGGGCACAGATACGCAGAATTTT